The TCR beta chain described here comes from a study of a mutant IDH1 vaccine in newly diagnosed glioma. The study, taken as a whole, reports: Vaccine-induced responses were seen in 93.3% of patients, spanning several MHC alleles. Changes in top peripheral clonotypes did not appear linked to pseudoprogression.

The data were produced by immunoSEQ multiplex PCR, yet TCRdb's version contains in-frame clones alone and is incomplete. The data show 85,000 to 100,000 clones, 70% to 90% seen once. Time point given: baseline, week 1 (first vaccination visit). Regarding treatment: pre-vaccination baseline after standard-of-care therapy. Donors' newly diagnosed IDH1-mutant WHO grade 3 or 4 astrocytomas lacked nuclear ATRX. The CDR3 spans 12 residues. V was cut by 2 bases and J by 3 bases, with 5 bases left in between. CDR1 is SGHVS, CDR2 FQNEAQ, per germline. Concerning this clone: Its antigen is as yet unknown.

The sample consisted of PBMCs, taken from a glioma patient treated with radiotherapy, temozolomide or both. The chain uses TRBV7-8 and TRBJ2-7; possible D gene TRBD2, 5 bases. The TCR sequence derives from a woman aged 50 to 60 with glioma. CDR3: CASSLSGYEQYF. In DNA, the CDR3 is TGTGCCAGCAGCTTAAGCGGCTACGAGCAGTACTTC.